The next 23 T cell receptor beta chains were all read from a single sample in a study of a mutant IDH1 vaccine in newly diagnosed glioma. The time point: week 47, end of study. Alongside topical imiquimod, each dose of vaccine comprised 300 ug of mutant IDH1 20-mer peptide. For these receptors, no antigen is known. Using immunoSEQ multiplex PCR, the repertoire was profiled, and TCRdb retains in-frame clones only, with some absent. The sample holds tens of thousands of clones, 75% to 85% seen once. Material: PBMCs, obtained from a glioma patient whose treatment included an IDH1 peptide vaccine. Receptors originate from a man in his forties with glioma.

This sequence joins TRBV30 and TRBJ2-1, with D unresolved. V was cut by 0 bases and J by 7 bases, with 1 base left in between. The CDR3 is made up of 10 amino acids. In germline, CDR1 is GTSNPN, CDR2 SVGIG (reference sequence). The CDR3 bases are TGTGCCTGGAGTGTAAATGAGCAGTTCTTC. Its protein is CAWSVNEQFF.

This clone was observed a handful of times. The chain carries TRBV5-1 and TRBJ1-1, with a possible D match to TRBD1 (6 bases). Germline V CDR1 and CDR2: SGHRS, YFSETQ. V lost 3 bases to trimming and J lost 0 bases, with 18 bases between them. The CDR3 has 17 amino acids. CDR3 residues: CASSSLRAGTLNTEAFF. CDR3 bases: TGCGCCAGCAGCTCACTTAGGGCGGGGACACTGAACACTGAAGCTTTCTTT.

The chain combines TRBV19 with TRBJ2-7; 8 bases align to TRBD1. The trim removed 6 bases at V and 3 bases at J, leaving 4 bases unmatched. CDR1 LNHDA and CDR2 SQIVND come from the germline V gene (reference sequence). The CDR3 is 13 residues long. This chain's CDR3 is CASSLGTGYEQYF. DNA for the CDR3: TGTGCCAGTAGCCTGGGGACAGGCTACGAGCAGTACTTC.

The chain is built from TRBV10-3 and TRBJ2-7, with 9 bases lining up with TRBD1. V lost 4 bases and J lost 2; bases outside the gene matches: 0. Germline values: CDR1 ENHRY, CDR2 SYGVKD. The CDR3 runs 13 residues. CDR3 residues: CAISGQGAYEQYF. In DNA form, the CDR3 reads TGTGCCATCAGTGGACAGGGGGCCTACGAGCAGTACTTC.

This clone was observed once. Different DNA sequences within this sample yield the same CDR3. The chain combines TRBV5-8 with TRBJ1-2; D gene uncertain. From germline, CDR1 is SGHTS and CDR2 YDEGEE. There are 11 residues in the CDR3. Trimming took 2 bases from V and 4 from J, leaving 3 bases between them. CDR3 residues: CASSFGYGYTF. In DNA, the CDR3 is TGTGCCAGCAGCTTCGGCTATGGCTACACCTTC.

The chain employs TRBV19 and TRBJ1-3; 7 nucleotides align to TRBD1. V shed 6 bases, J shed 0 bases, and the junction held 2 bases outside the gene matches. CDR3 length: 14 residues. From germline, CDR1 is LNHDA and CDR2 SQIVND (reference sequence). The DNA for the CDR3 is TGTGCCAGTAGAGGGGGCAGCTCTGGAAACACCATATATTTT. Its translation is CASRGGSSGNTIYF.

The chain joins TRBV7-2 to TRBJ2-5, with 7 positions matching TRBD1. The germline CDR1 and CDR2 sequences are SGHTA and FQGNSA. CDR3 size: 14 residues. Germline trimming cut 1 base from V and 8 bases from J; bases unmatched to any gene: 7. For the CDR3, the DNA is TGTGCCAGCAGCTTAGTAGGCCAGGGGGAAACCCAGTACTTC. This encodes CASSLVGQGETQYF.

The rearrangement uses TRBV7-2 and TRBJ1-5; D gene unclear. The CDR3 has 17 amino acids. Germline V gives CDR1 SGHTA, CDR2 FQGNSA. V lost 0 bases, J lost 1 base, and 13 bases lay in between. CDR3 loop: CASSLAGGRRSNQPQHF. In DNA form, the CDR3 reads TGTGCCAGCAGCTTAGCTGGAGGACGACGGAGCAATCAGCCCCAGCATTTT.

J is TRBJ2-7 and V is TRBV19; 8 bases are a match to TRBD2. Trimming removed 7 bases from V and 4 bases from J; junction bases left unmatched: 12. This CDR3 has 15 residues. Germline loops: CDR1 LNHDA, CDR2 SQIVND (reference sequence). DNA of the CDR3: TGTGCCAGTAAAGTTGCAGCGGGAGTACTGTACGAGCAGTACTTC. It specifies CASKVAAGVLYEQYF.

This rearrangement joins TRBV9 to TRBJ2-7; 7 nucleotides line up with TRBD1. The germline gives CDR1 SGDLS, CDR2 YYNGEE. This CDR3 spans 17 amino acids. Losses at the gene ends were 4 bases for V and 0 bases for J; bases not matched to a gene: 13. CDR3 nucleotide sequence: TGTGCCAGCAGCTACTACTTACAGGGGATCTTCTCCTACGAGCAGTACTTC. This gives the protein CASSYYLQGIFSYEQYF. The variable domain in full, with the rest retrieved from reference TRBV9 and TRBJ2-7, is DSGVTQTPKHLITATGQRVTLRCSPRSGDLSVYWYQQSLDQGLQFLIQYYNGEERAKGNILERFSAQQFPDLHSELNLSSLELGDSALYFCASSYYLQGIFSYEQYFGPGTRLTVT.

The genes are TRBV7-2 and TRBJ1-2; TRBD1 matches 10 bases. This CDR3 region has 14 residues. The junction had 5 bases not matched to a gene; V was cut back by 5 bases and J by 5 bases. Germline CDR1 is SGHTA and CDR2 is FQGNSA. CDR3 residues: CASSRQGAGYGYTF. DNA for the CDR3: TGTGCCAGCAGCCGACAGGGGGCGGGATATGGCTACACCTTC.

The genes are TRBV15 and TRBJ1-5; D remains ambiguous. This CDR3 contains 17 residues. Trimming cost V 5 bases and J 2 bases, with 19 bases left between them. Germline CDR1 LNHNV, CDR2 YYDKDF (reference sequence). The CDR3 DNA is TGTGCCACCAGCTCCATAACGCGAGGGTATGGCAATCAGCCCCAGCATTTT. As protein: CATSSITRGYGNQPQHF.

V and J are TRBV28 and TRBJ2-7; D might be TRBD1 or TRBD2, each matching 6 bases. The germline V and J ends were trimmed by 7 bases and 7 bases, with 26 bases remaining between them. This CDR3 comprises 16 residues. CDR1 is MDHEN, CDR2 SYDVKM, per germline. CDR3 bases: TGTGCCAGCACCTATATACGGGGGCAGGGATTAGTTGAGCAGTACTTC. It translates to CASTYIRGQGLVEQYF.

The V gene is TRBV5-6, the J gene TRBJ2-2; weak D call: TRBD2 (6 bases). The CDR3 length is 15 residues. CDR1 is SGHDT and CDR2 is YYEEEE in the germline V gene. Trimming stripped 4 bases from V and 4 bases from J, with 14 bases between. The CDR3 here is CASSTGTLSTGELFF. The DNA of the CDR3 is TGTGCCAGCAGCACCGGGACTCTTTCCACCGGGGAGCTGTTTTTT. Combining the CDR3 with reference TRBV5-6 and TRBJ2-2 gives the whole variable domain DAGVTQSPTHLIKTRGQQVTLRCSPKSGHDTVSWYQQALGQGPQFIFQYYEEEERQRGNFPDRFSGHQFPNYSSELNVNALLLGDSALYLCASSTGTLSTGELFFGEGSRLTVL.

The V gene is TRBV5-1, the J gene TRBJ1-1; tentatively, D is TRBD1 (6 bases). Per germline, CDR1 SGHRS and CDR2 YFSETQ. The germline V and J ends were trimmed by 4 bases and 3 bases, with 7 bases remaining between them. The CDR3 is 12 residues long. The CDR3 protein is CASSGGDTEAFF. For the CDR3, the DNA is TGCGCCAGCAGCGGGGGCGACACTGAAGCTTTCTTT.

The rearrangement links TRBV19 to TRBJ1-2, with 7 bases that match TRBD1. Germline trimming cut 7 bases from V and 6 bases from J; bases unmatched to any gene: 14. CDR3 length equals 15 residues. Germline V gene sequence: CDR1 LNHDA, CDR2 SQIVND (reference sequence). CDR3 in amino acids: CASTSRGREDNGYTF. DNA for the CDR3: TGTGCCAGTACCAGCAGGGGGAGAGAGGATAATGGCTACACCTTC. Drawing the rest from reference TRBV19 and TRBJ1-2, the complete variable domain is DGGITQSPKYLFRKEGQNVTLSCEQNLNHDAMYWYRQDPGQGLRLIYYSQIVNDFQKGDIAEGYSVSREKKESFPLTVTSAQKNPTAFYLCASTSRGREDNGYTFGSGTRLTVV.

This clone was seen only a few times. CDR3 sequence: CASQPGRGQPQHF. The CDR3 DNA reads as TGTGCCAGCCAACCAGGGAGAGGTCAGCCCCAGCATTTT. This chain connects TRBV18 to TRBJ1-5; tentatively, D is TRBD1 (5 bases). This CDR3 region has 13 residues. Germline assignment: CDR1 KGHSH and CDR2 LQKENI. Trimming took 8 bases from V and 6 from J, leaving 14 bases between them.

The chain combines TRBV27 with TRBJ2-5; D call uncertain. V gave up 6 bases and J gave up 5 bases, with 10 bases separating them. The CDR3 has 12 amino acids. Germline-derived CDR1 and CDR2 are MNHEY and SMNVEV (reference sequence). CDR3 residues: CASSANRETQYF. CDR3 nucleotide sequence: TGTGCCAGCAGCGCAAACCGGGAGACCCAGTACTTC.

The DNA of the CDR3 is TGTGCCAGCGGGGCCTACGAGCAGTACTTC. Translated: CASGAYEQYF. The chain links TRBV7-2 to TRBJ2-7; D is unresolved. Germline CDR1 reads SGHTA; CDR2 reads FQGNSA. The CDR3 has 10 amino acids. V gave up 8 bases and J gave up 2 bases, with 4 bases separating them.

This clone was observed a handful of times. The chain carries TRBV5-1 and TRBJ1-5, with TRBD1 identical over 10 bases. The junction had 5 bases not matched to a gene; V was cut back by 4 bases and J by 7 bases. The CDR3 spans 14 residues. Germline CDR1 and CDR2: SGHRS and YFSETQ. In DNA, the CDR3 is TGCGCCAGCAGCCTCGGGACAGGGGACCAGCCCCAGCATTTT. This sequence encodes CASSLGTGDQPQHF.

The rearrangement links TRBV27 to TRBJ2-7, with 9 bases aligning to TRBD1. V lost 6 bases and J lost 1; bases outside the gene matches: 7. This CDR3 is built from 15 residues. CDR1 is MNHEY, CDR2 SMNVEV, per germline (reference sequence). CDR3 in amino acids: CASRKSGTGSYEQYF. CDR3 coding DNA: TGTGCCAGCAGAAAGTCCGGGACAGGGTCCTACGAGCAGTACTTC.

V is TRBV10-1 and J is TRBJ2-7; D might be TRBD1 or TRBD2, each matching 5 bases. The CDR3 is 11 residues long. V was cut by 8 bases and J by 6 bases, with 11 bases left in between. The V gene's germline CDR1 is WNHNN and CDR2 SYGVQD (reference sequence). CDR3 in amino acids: CASAQRGEQYF. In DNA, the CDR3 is TGCGCCAGCGCCCAGAGGGGCGAGCAGTACTTC.

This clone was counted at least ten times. The CDR3, as DNA: TGCAGCGTTCGGTCCTGGAGGACTGAAGCTTTCTTT. Translated: CSVRSWRTEAFF. The chain is built from TRBV29-1 and TRBJ1-1; D not resolved. This CDR3 is built from 12 residues. V lost 5 bases and J 5 bases, leaving 12 bases between the germline ends. Germline assignment: CDR1 SQVTM and CDR2 ANQGSEA.